A single sample gave rise to the 10 T cell receptor beta chains below, sequenced in a study of CXCR3-negative and CXCR3-positive naive CD8 T cells. Study-wide results and caveats: Relative to CXCR3-negative naive cells, CXCR3-positive naive cells had more hydrophobic TRB CDR3s.

Researchers prepared the TRB cDNA libraries using 5' RACE with UMI labels. From its re-call of the 5' RACE reads, TCRdb lists each CDR3 protein once, without DNA. The repertoire table contains around 88,000 distinct CDR3 sequences. Antigen specificity for these receptors is unknown. Input material: naive CXCR3+ CD8+ T cells from blood. The subset is: CD45RO-CCR7+CD27+CD95- naive CD8+ T cells expressing CXCR3 (TNR3+). The receptor source for this set is a human donor in good health. Some clones in this sample may be carry-over from other donors' samples.

The rearrangement joins TRBV27 to TRBJ1-1; TCRdb's D gene call, TRBD1, goes unchecked for lack of DNA. The CDR3 sequence is 14 residues long. Germline V gene lookup returns CDR1 MNHEY and CDR2 SMNVEV (reference sequence). CDR3 sequence: CASRTGVQNTEAFF.

The J gene is TRBJ2-3, the V gene TRBV29-1; TCRdb reports TRBD1, a call that lacks DNA to check it against. The CDR3 covers 16 residues. The germline gives CDR1 SQVTM, CDR2 ANQGSEA. CDR3 loop: CSVELGDRGSTDTQYF.

This chain links TRBV3-1 with TRBJ2-7; the TRBD1 assignment by TCRdb is unverifiable without DNA. The CDR3 sequence is 13 residues long. Germline CDR1 reads LGHDT; CDR2 reads YNNKEL (reference sequence). The CDR3: CASSQAAPYEQYF.

The V call is TRBV13, the J call TRBJ2-2; the D gene TCRdb calls, TRBD1, cannot be checked with no DNA. CDR3 length: 16 amino acids. CDR1 is PRHDT and CDR2 is FYEKMQ in the germline V gene (reference sequence). The CDR3 is CASSLSHRPNTAELFF.

The chain joins TRBV5-1 to TRBJ2-7; no DNA is available, so the TRBD2 call from TCRdb remains unchecked. The CDR3 contains 15 residues. Germline CDR1 SGHRS, CDR2 YFSETQ. The CDR3: CASSPGGLLIDEQYF.

The rearrangement links TRBV29-1 to TRBJ2-4. This CDR3 is built from 15 residues. CDR1 and CDR2 (germline): SQVTM, ANQGSEA. CDR3 in amino acids: CSVEDLEILKNIQYF.

V usage is TRBV18 and J usage is TRBJ2-7; without DNA, the TCRdb call of TRBD1 cannot be checked. Germline V CDR1 and CDR2: KGHSH, LQKENI. The CDR3 totals 15 residues. The CDR3 sequence is CASSPPAGGQNEQYF.

The rearrangement links TRBV6-6 to TRBJ2-2; TCRdb's D gene call, TRBD2, goes unchecked for lack of DNA. This CDR3 contains 15 residues. Germline-derived CDR1 and CDR2 are MNHNY and SVGAGI (reference sequence). The CDR3 loop reads CASSYSREGTGELFF.

The J gene is TRBJ1-2, the V gene TRBV29-1. The length of the CDR3 is 13 residues. Germline V gives CDR1 SQVTM, CDR2 ANQGSEA. This CDR3 is CSVEDQSVYGYTF.

V usage is TRBV29-1 and J usage is TRBJ2-3; checking the TCRdb D call of TRBD1 is not possible without DNA. The CDR3 covers 19 residues. Germline V CDR1 and CDR2: SQVTM, ANQGSEA. The CDR3 reads CSVDGFPGGGSISTDTQYF.